These T cell receptor beta chains were read from a single sample in a study of blood T cell repertoires in COVID-19. TCRdb's table, derived via immunoSEQ multiplex PCR, lists solely in-frame clones and lacks some. The data contain some 400,000 clones, around 91% of them singletons. The sequencing input was PBMCs or T cells enriched from blood (not recorded which). Receptors were obtained from a man under 40 who had recovered from COVID-19. CDR3s include the opening cysteine and the closing phenylalanine or tryptophan. Fields, in order: D gene, V gene, J gene, CDR3 length, clone size, CDR3 DNA, CDR3 protein. A D gene is named only where the DNA matches it firmly. Clone sizes are given selectively: once, few, many, or a class where the clone is expanded.

TRBD2	TRBV5-1	TRBJ2-3	14	-	TGCGCCAGCAAGGAACTAGCGGGACGGTATACGCAGTATTTT	CASKELAGRYTQYF
-	TRBV19	TRBJ2-7	14	-	TGTGCCACCAAAGGGGGAGAGGCCGCGTCCGAGCAGTACTTC	CATKGGEAASEQYF
TRBD2	TRBV5-4	TRBJ2-1	16	-	TGTGCCAGCAGCTTGGCTTGGGCTAGCGGCTACAATGAGCAGTTCTTC	CASSLAWASGYNEQFF
-	TRBV3-1/TRBV3-2	TRBJ2-4	13	-	TGTGCCAGCAGCCTGGTGTCTAGTAACATTCAGTACTTC	CASSLVSSNIQYF
TRBD1	TRBV5-1	TRBJ2-2	15	-	TGCGCCAGCAGTGTAGGGACAGGGCGCACCGGGGAGCTGTTTTTT	CASSVGTGRTGELFF
TRBD2	TRBV15	TRBJ2-3	16	-	TGTGCCACCAGCAGGGTACTAGCGGGAGGTTTAGATACGCAGTATTTT	CATSRVLAGGLDTQYF
TRBD2	TRBV4-2	TRBJ2-3	16	-	TGTGCCAGCAGCCCAAGCAGCGGGAGTGCCACAGATACGCAGTATTTT	CASSPSSGSATDTQYF
-	TRBV29-1	TRBJ2-5	13	once	TGTAGCGTTGAATTGTCCCCCGGGGAGACCCAGTACTTC	CSVELSPGETQYF
-	TRBV7-6	TRBJ1-5	16	-	TGTGCCAGCAGCTTAGGGGCAGGACTGGGGAATCAGCCCCAGCATTTT	CASSLGAGLGNQPQHF
-	TRBV28	TRBJ2-2	14	-	TGTGCCAGCAGGGGACTCAAAAACACCGGGGAGCTGTTTTTT	CASRGLKNTGELFF
TRBD2	TRBV4-1	TRBJ2-1	15	few	TGCGCCAGCAGCCTTAGCGGGAGCTCCTACAATGAGCAGTTCTTC	CASSLSGSSYNEQFF
-	TRBV19	TRBJ2-6	18	-	TGTGCCAGTAGTTCAGTCGGACGGAGGTACTCTGGGGCCAACGTCCTGACTTTC	CASSSVGRRYSGANVLTF
-	TRBV18	TRBJ1-5	15	once	TGTGCCAGCTCACCGGGAGGGGGGCAGGACCAGCCCCAGCATTTT	CASSPGGGQDQPQHF
-	TRBV11-1	TRBJ2-1	16	-	TGTGCCAGCAGCTTAGTTACGGGAGTCCCCCACAATGAGCAGTTCTTC	CASSLVTGVPHNEQFF
TRBD1	TRBV5-1	TRBJ2-7	16	-	TGCGCCAGCAGCTCACTTGACAGGGGGCTGACCTACGAGCAGTACTTC	CASSSLDRGLTYEQYF
-	TRBV28	TRBJ1-4	13	-	TGTGCCAGCAGTGCAGGGTCCGGTGAAAAACTGTTTTTT	CASSAGSGEKLFF
TRBD1	TRBV5-1	TRBJ2-7	18	-	TGCGCCAGCAGCTTGGCCCCCTGGGGGACAGGGTTGGGCGACGAGCAGTACTTC	CASSLAPWGTGLGDEQYF
TRBD1	TRBV19	TRBJ2-7	14	few	TGTGCCAGTAGTCGCTGGGACAGGTCGCCCGAGCAGTACTTC	CASSRWDRSPEQYF
TRBD2	TRBV6-6	TRBJ2-7	17	few	TGTGCCAGCAGTCCGGGACTAGCGACACATACACCCTACGAGCAGTACTTC	CASSPGLATHTPYEQYF
-	TRBV7-2	TRBJ2-2	15	-	TGTGCCAGCAGCCCCCGGACTGACAACACCGGGGAGCTGTTTTTT	CASSPRTDNTGELFF
-	TRBV12-3/TRBV12-4	TRBJ1-2	12	once	TGTGCCAGCAGTTCAGCTCCTAAGGGCTACACCTTC	CASSSAPKGYTF
TRBD2	TRBV30	TRBJ2-1	15	-	TGTGCCTGGAGTCGCTTAGCGGGAGGCTACAATGAGCAGTTCTTC	CAWSRLAGGYNEQFF
-	TRBV28	TRBJ1-3	12	-	TGTGCCAGCCGGGAATTTGGAAACACCATATATTTT	CASREFGNTIYF
-	TRBV7-7	TRBJ2-2	18	-	TGTGCCAGCAGCCCCATAGATGTTCGGGCGGGGAACACCGGGGAGCTGTTTTTT	CASSPIDVRAGNTGELFF
-	TRBV29-1	TRBJ2-2	12	-	TGCAGCGTTAGCGCTAGCGACGGGGAGCTGTTTTTT	CSVSASDGELFF
-	TRBV30	TRBJ1-2	15	-	TGTGCCTGGAGACCAAGGGCGGGTGCTAACTATGGCTACACCTTC	CAWRPRAGANYGYTF
TRBD1	TRBV15	TRBJ2-7	15	-	TGTGCCACCAGCAGAGGGACAGGGGGGGCCTACGAGCAGTACTTC	CATSRGTGGAYEQYF
-	TRBV28	TRBJ1-3	12	-	TGTGCCAGCTCTCCAGGCGGAAACACCATATATTTT	CASSPGGNTIYF
TRBD1	TRBV6-5	TRBJ2-7	14	-	TGTGCCAGCGGCAGGCCGGGACAGGGGGCCGAGCAGTACTTC	CASGRPGQGAEQYF
TRBD2	TRBV28	TRBJ2-3	14	-	TGTGCCAGCAGTAGGCGGGAGCTAGGCGATACGCAGTATTTT	CASSRRELGDTQYF
TRBD1	TRBV19	TRBJ2-2	14	-	TGTGCCAGTAGCCGGGACAGAAGCACCGGGGAGCTGTTTTTT	CASSRDRSTGELFF
-	TRBV27	TRBJ2-2	15	-	TGTGCCAGCAGTTTAAGGGGCCTGAACACCGGGGAGCTGTTTTTT	CASSLRGLNTGELFF
-	TRBV7-3	TRBJ2-1	15	-	TGTGCCAGCAGCTTTCAGACTAGCTCCTACAATGAGCAGTTCTTC	CASSFQTSSYNEQFF
TRBD1	TRBV6-5	TRBJ1-2	13	-	TGTGCCAGCAGATTGACAGGGTACTATGGCTACACCTTC	CASRLTGYYGYTF
TRBD1	TRBV28	TRBJ1-2	15	-	TGTGCCAGCAGTCCTTACAGGGGAACGGAGAGCGGCTACACCTTC	CASSPYRGTESGYTF
TRBD2	TRBV5-6	TRBJ2-7	15	-	TGTGCCAGCAGCTTTTGGTTGCGGGAGAGCAACGAGCAGTACTTC	CASSFWLRESNEQYF
-	TRBV27	TRBJ1-1	15	few	TGTGCCAGCAGGGAAAAGGGACTCTTGAACACTGAAGCTTTCTTT	CASREKGLLNTEAFF
-	TRBV27	TRBJ2-7	13	-	TGTGCCAGCACACGTGGGGGGGCCCACGAGCAGTACTTC	CASTRGGAHEQYF
-	TRBV19	TRBJ2-1	13	-	TGTGCCAGTAGTTGGGGAGACTACAATGAGCAGTTCTTC	CASSWGDYNEQFF
-	TRBV27	TRBJ2-2	15	-	TGTGCCAGCAGTTCTCGACAAAAAACGCCGGGGGAGCTGTTTTTT	CASSSRQKTPGELFF
TRBD1	TRBV5-1	TRBJ2-7	16	-	TGCGCCAGCAGTAAAAGCCGGGACAGGAGACCCTACGAGCAGTACTTC	CASSKSRDRRPYEQYF
-	TRBV27	TRBJ2-5	15	-	TGTGCCAGCAGTCCCATGTCGGGGGGCGAAGAGACCCAGTACTTC	CASSPMSGGEETQYF
-	TRBV5-1	TRBJ1-3	15	-	TGCGCCAGCAGCTTGACTCCGGGGACTGGAAACACCATATATTTT	CASSLTPGTGNTIYF
-	TRBV2	TRBJ2-4	13	-	TGTGCCAGCAGCTACGGTCCCAAAAACATTCAGTACTTC	CASSYGPKNIQYF
-	TRBV10-3	TRBJ2-7	13	-	TGTGCCATCAGTGAGGGCGGCTACTACGAGCAGTACTTC	CAISEGGYYEQYF
TRBD2	TRBV5-1	TRBJ2-1	15	-	TGCGCCAGCAGCGATAGCGGGAGCTCCTACAATGAGCAGTTCTTC	CASSDSGSSYNEQFF
-	TRBV7-9	TRBJ1-1	14	-	TGTGCCAGCAGCCAAGTACAGGATTCCACTGAAGCTTTCTTT	CASSQVQDSTEAFF
TRBD1	TRBV5-6	TRBJ1-4	14	-	TGTGCCAGCGAGGGGACAGGGGTGTTTGAAAAACTGTTTTTT	CASEGTGVFEKLFF
-	TRBV7-9	TRBJ1-6	16	-	TGTGCCAGCAGCGCGATGGACAGCTCCTATAATTCACCCCTCCACTTT	CASSAMDSSYNSPLHF
TRBD2	TRBV4-1	TRBJ2-1	14	once	TGCGCCAGCAGCCTGAGCGGGGGTTCCAATGAGCAGTTCTTC	CASSLSGGSNEQFF
TRBD1	TRBV6-6	TRBJ1-5	15	-	TGTGCCAGCAGGGCCCAGGGGGCGGCTGATCAGCCCCAGCATTTT	CASRAQGAADQPQHF
-	TRBV9	TRBJ2-3	15	-	TGTGCCAGCAGCGTAGCGGGAGATGGAGCAGATACGCAGTATTTT	CASSVAGDGADTQYF
-	TRBV11-2	TRBJ1-2	16	-	TGTGCCAGCAGCTTAGCTGGGGCGGGGAACGTTTATGGCTACACCTTC	CASSLAGAGNVYGYTF
TRBD1	TRBV16	TRBJ2-7	14	-	TGTGCCAGCACCAAGACAGGGGGCAAGTACGAGCAGTACTTC	CASTKTGGKYEQYF
TRBD1	TRBV9	TRBJ2-3	14	few	TGTGCCAGCAGCGCCCGGGACAGGCGAGATACGCAGTATTTT	CASSARDRRDTQYF
-	TRBV11-2	TRBJ1-2	14	-	TGTGCCAGCAGCTTAGGAGGGTGGTCGGGAGGCTACACCTTC	CASSLGGWSGGYTF
TRBD1	TRBV28	TRBJ2-7	17	-	TGTGCCAGCAGACACAGGGGCCTAAAGAAACCCTCCTACGAGCAGTACTTC	CASRHRGLKKPSYEQYF
TRBD1	TRBV3-1/TRBV3-2	TRBJ2-3	16	once	TGTGCCAGCAGCCACGCTGTACAGGGGAACACAGATACGCAGTATTTT	CASSHAVQGNTDTQYF
TRBD2	TRBV5-1	TRBJ2-1	14	-	TGCGCCAGCAGCTCCGGGGGGTACTTCGTTGAGCAGTTCTTC	CASSSGGYFVEQFF
-	TRBV18	TRBJ1-1	14	-	TGTGCCAGCTCACCCGAGGGACAACGACTAGAAGCTTTCTTT	CASSPEGQRLEAFF